This T cell receptor (beta chain) comes out of a study of response to subunit inactivated influenza vaccine. V shed 1 base, J shed 0 bases, and the junction held 8 bases outside the gene matches. This CDR3 contains 18 residues. Germline V gene sequence: CDR1 SGHAT, CDR2 FQDESV (reference sequence). TCRdb re-called the RT-PCR reads with MiXCR, one entry per CDR3 protein. This table has hundreds of thousands of distinct CDR3 sequences, approximately 24% appearing once. This TCR was recovered from a man aged 50 or older who received an inactivated influenza vaccine. The chain has TRBV11-1 and TRBJ2-5, with 10 positions matching TRBD2. Sequencing used CD4+ T cells sorted from PBMCs, obtained 4 to 6 days after vaccination. CDR3 region: CASSLDFLAGANQETQYF. CDR3 DNA sequence: TGTGCCAGCAGCTTAGATTTTCTAGCGGGGGCCAACCAAGAGACCCAGTACTTC.